A selection of T cell receptor beta chains follows, all from one sample in a study of neurological immune-mediated disorders. One entry per CDR3 protein results from TCRdb running MiXCR on the 5' RACE reads. The sample shows 65,000 to 95,000 distinct CDR3 sequences, around 6% of them seen only once. Sequencing used PBMCs. The receptor set was obtained from a woman between 55 and 75 years old with multiple sclerosis. Both conserved end residues are part of each CDR3.

V gene | CDR3 protein
TRBV2 | CASNAEDYEQYF
TRBV5-1 | CASSLISDSPLHF
TRBV14 | CASSQDLINTEAFF
TRBV7-6 | CASSSSLGLGEYEQYF
TRBV5-5 | CASSFGTGSPNYGYTF
TRBV5-1 | CASSQEAGAYNEQFF
TRBV20-1 | CSALDRHGELFF
TRBV5-6 | CASSLGAGTGAKNIQYF
TRBV7-9 | CASSPDGGGETQYF
TRBV5-1 | CASSFWGQNNEQFF
TRBV5-1 | CASSWGGSGANVLTF
TRBV5-1 | CASSTEWGAGQPQHF
TRBV28 | CASSLRGLAGETQYF
TRBV7-9 | CASSQKITGGRNYGYTF
TRBV29-1 | CSVLGTDKRMNTEAFF
TRBV12-3/TRBV12-4 | CASSTRRTQPQHF
TRBV7-2 | CASSPGMWGTGGFEKLFF
TRBV5-1 | CASTLRDIPYNEQFF
TRBV27 | CASTPQRGHADTQYF
TRBV5-1 | CASSLAKVNTEAFF
TRBV7-9 | CASSLSGTLAFF
TRBV4-1 | CASSQGAGNRYGYTF
TRBV4-1 | CASSLGTQLQETQYF
TRBV18 | CASSPPRGLNTLELFF
TRBV12-5 | CASASSGANVLTF
TRBV28 | CASSSGIVNTEAFF
TRBV9 | CASSGGQVPSYEQYF
TRBV25-1 | CASSPRTGVNIQYF